This T cell receptor beta chain was recorded in a study of blood T cell repertoires in COVID-19. Background on the study: Acute and convalescent COVID-19 specimens originated in the United States, Italy and Spain.

The CDR3 runs 16 residues. CDR1 and CDR2 (germline): SGHDN, FVKESK. V dropped 0 bases and J dropped 4; count of bases not matched to a gene: 8. Individuals drawn from under 30 US areas were roughly 18 to 95 years old. Cohort allocation depended upon clinical history that participants reported. Two negative PCRs, clearance, or symptom resolution had been documented for recovered Cohort 3 donors. Libraries were prepared by immunoSEQ multiplex PCR; TCRdb keeps only in-frame clonotypes and omits some of them. The sample has a few hundred thousand clones, over 75% seen once. The V gene is TRBV14, the J gene TRBJ1-2; 7 positions agree with TRBD1. Specimen: PBMCs or T cells enriched from blood (not recorded which). The receptor was isolated from a young man who had recovered from COVID-19. The CDR3 is CASSQERRGRFYGYTF. As DNA, the CDR3 is TGTGCCAGCAGCCAAGAGAGGAGGGGGCGGTTCTATGGCTACACCTTC.